Reported below is one T cell receptor (beta chain). The CDR3 length is 14 residues. The V gene lost 0 bases and the J gene lost 4 bases, with 7 bases spanning the gap. Per germline, CDR1 LGHNA and CDR2 YNFKEQ. This record belongs to a study of blood T cell repertoires in COVID-19. Study context: COVID-19 samples collected from the United States, Italy and Spain covered acute and convalescent phases. In each case, the material was cDNA or gDNA derived from T cells, B-cell-depleted T cells, or PBMCs.

TCRdb's copy holds only in-frame clones and misses some; the assay was immunoSEQ multiplex PCR. This sample has 320,000 or so clones, with about 85% found just once. Cohort assignment relied on participant-reported clinical history. The sequenced material came from PBMCs or T cells enriched from blood (not recorded which). This sequence originates from a woman aged 25-40 years who had been exposed to COVID-19. The chain uses TRBV4-2 and TRBJ1-3; D remains unclear. The CDR3 loop is CASSQDEVGNTIYF. The CDR3 DNA reads as TGTGCCAGCAGCCAAGACGAGGTCGGAAACACCATATATTTT.